Below are 28 T cell receptor beta chains sequenced from a single sample in a study of T cell responses to AZD1222 COVID-19 vaccine. TCRdb's table, derived via immunoSEQ multiplex PCR, lists solely in-frame clones and lacks some. The sample yields more than 100,000 clones, 85% to 90% seen once. This material consisted of peripheral blood, taken on day 0 of AZD1222 vaccination. These receptors all come from an adult in good health.

The chain has TRBV13 and TRBJ1-1, with TRBD1 matching 7 bases. CDR3 length equals 13 residues. With 5 bases clipped from V and 5 bases from J, the junction kept 5 bases outside the gene matches. Germline V CDR1 and CDR2: PRHDT, FYEKMQ (reference sequence). The CDR3 coding sequence is TGTGCCAGCAGCCGAACAGGGGATACTGAAGCTTTCTTT. Translating it yields CASSRTGDTEAFF.

The chain links TRBV5-1 to TRBJ2-7; D remains ambiguous. Germline V gene sequence: CDR1 SGHRS, CDR2 YFSETQ. V was pared by 4 bases and J by 1 base, with 15 bases between. The CDR3 covers 15 residues. DNA of the CDR3: TGCGCCAGCAGCCCCGGGCTAGGTCCTTCCTACGAGCAGTACTTC. Translating it yields CASSPGLGPSYEQYF.

V is TRBV18 and J is TRBJ2-7; TRBD2 aligns across 14 bases. CDR1 and CDR2 from the germline V gene are KGHSH and LQKENI. The CDR3 is 16 residues long. V shed 5 bases and J 4 bases; nucleotides not matched to a gene: 7. CDR3 nucleotide sequence: TGTGCCAGCTCATCCCAAGGACTAGCGGGAGGTTACGAGCAGTACTTC. Amino acids: CASSSQGLAGGYEQYF.

This chain connects TRBV4-1 to TRBJ2-3, with a weak D call TRBD2 (6 bases). This CDR3 region has 14 residues. Germline values: CDR1 MGHRA, CDR2 YSYEKL. V dropped 4 bases and J dropped 2 bases, with 10 bases sitting between them. The CDR3: CASSPGLSTDTQYF. In DNA, the CDR3 is TGCGCCAGCAGCCCCGGACTATCCACAGATACGCAGTATTTT.

The chain is built from TRBV5-1 and TRBJ2-7; D gene unclear. CDR3 length: 16 residues. The V and J ends lost 0 bases and 0 bases respectively, with 13 bases between them. CDR1 and CDR2 (germline): SGHRS, YFSETQ. The CDR3 here is CASSLGPLGSSYEQYF. DNA of the CDR3: TGCGCCAGCAGCTTGGGTCCGCTGGGAAGCTCCTACGAGCAGTACTTC.

The rearrangement links TRBV6-5 to TRBJ2-3; tentative D call: TRBD2 (5 bases). CDR3 length: 12 residues. Germline V gene lookup returns CDR1 MNHEY and CDR2 SVGAGI. Trimming took off 8 bases at V and 1 base at J, with 7 bases between the two ends. The CDR3 is CASEEGTDTQYF. CDR3 DNA sequence: TGTGCCAGCGAGGAGGGCACAGATACGCAGTATTTT.

CDR3 coding DNA: TGTGCCAGCAGCTTATACAGTACCGGCTCACCCCTCCACTTT. It translates to CASSLYSTGSPLHF. The V and J genes are TRBV7-3 and TRBJ1-6; D gene uncertain. The CDR3 extends over 14 amino acids. Trimming took 2 bases from V and 10 from J, leaving 12 bases between them. In germline, CDR1 is SGHTA, CDR2 FQGTGA. Variable domain in full (rest from reference TRBV7-3 and TRBJ1-6): GAGVSQTPSNKVTEKGKYVELRCDPISGHTALYWYRQSLGQGPEFLIYFQGTGAADDSGLPNDRFFAVRPEGSVSTLKIQRTERGDSAVYLCASSLYSTGSPLHFGNGTRLTVT.

Only a few counts were recorded for this clone. The gene calls are TRBV21-1 and TRBJ2-5; the table's D call TRBD2 went unverified against the DNA. TRBV21-1 is deemed a pseudogene. This CDR3 is 14 amino acids long. DNA of the CDR3: TGTGCCAGCAGCCCACGGGAGGGAAGGGAGACCCAGTACTTC. It specifies CASSPREGRETQYF.

This chain connects TRBV19 to TRBJ2-7; 9 bases line up with TRBD2. This CDR3 contains 17 residues. The V segment lost 0 bases and the J segment 1 base; nucleotides outside the gene matches: 7. The germline V gene encodes CDR1 LNHDA and CDR2 SQIVND (reference sequence). The CDR3 region is CASSIDGSGSPSYEQYF. The CDR3 DNA sequence: TGTGCCAGTAGTATAGATGGTAGCGGGAGCCCTTCCTACGAGCAGTACTTC.

This clone was seen only a few times. J is TRBJ1-1 and V is TRBV4-1; D is undetermined. Per the germline V gene, CDR1 is MGHRA and CDR2 is YSYEKL. Trimming cost V 0 bases and J 1 base, with 9 bases left between them. The CDR3 spans 15 residues. CDR3 amino acids: CASSQDEFRNTEAFF. The CDR3 DNA reads as TGCGCCAGCAGCCAAGATGAGTTTAGGAACACTGAAGCTTTCTTT.

The chain has TRBV7-8 and TRBJ1-5, with D uncertain. CDR1 and CDR2 from the germline V gene are SGHVS and FQNEAQ. This CDR3 has 14 amino acids. V was pared by 3 bases and J by 7 bases, with 13 bases between. The CDR3 is CASSLSTNSQPQHF. The DNA for the CDR3 is TGTGCCAGCAGCTTGTCCACAAACTCCCAGCCCCAGCATTTT.

The rearrangement joins TRBV7-6 to TRBJ2-3; D remains unclear. V was trimmed by 1 base and J by 0 bases, leaving 14 bases between them. The germline V gene has CDR1 SGHVS and CDR2 FNYEAQ. This CDR3 contains 17 residues. In DNA form, the CDR3 reads TGTGCCAGCAGCTTAGTTTCGGTCGACTCTAGCACAGATACGCAGTATTTT. Its translation is CASSLVSVDSSTDTQYF.

This sequence joins TRBV4-3 and TRBJ2-7; D remains unclear. V lost 0 bases, J lost 0 bases, and 9 bases lay in between. This CDR3 has 15 amino acids. From germline, CDR1 is LGHNA and CDR2 YSLEER. Here the CDR3 reads CASSQEWTDSYEQYF. The CDR3 DNA is TGCGCCAGCAGCCAAGAGTGGACGGACTCCTACGAGCAGTACTTC.

V and J are TRBV7-9 and TRBJ2-2; D not resolved. The V end was cut by 3 bases, the J end by 7 bases, with 21 bases between. CDR3 size: 17 residues. The germline gives CDR1 SEHNR, CDR2 FQNEAQ (reference sequence). CDR3 residues: CASSFPPGEKYGGELFF. CDR3 DNA: TGTGCCAGCAGCTTCCCCCCTGGGGAAAAGTACGGCGGGGAGCTGTTTTTT.

This rearrangement joins TRBV5-1 to TRBJ2-5; 11 bases match TRBD2. CDR3 length: 14 amino acids. The germline CDR1 and CDR2 sequences are SGHRS and YFSETQ. The V and J ends lost 4 bases and 9 bases, in that order; junction bases with no gene match: 8. The chain's CDR3 is CASSPRTSGPPQYF. The CDR3 DNA reads as TGCGCCAGCAGCCCCAGGACTAGCGGGCCCCCCCAGTACTTC. Using reference TRBV5-1 and TRBJ2-5 for the parts outside the CDR3, the full variable domain is KAGVTQTPRYLIKTRGQQVTLSCSPISGHRSVSWYQQTPGQGLQFLFEYFSETQRNKGNFPGRFSGRQFSNSRSEMNVSTLELGDSALYLCASSPRTSGPPQYFGPGTRLLVL.

The V call is TRBV25-1, the J call TRBJ2-2, with D possibly TRBD1 on 6 matching bases. Per the germline V gene, CDR1 is MGHDK and CDR2 is SYGVNS. The CDR3 length is 13 residues. V was pared by 8 bases and J by 1 base, with 8 bases between. The CDR3 loop is CASLGQNTGELFF. The CDR3 bases are TGTGCCAGCTTGGGACAGAACACCGGGGAGCTGTTTTTT.

This clone was observed once. The chain has TRBV2 and TRBJ2-5; possibly TRBD2 for D (6 bases). Germline V CDR1 and CDR2: SNHLY, FYNNEI. The CDR3 extends over 15 amino acids. V was pared by 5 bases and J by 5 bases, with 18 bases between. The DNA for the CDR3 is TGTGCCAGCAGTCCCCCCGGGGGTCTCGCGGAGACCCAGTACTTC. It codes for CASSPPGGLAETQYF.

This clone was recorded once. The chain carries TRBV2 and TRBJ2-4; D is unclear. Trimming took off 6 bases at V and 0 bases at J, with 9 bases between the two ends. Looked up from germline, CDR1 is SNHLY and CDR2 is FYNNEI. The CDR3 totals 14 residues. CDR3 in DNA: TGTGCCAGCAGACCGACCGTAGCCAAAAACATTCAGTACTTC. As protein: CASRPTVAKNIQYF. The complete variable domain, with remaining parts taken from reference TRBV2 and TRBJ2-4, reads EPEVTQTPSHQVTQMGQEVILRCVPISNHLYFYWYRQILGQKVEFLVSFYNNEISEKSEIFDDQFSVERPDGSNFTLKIRSTKLEDSAMYFCASRPTVAKNIQYFGAGTRLSVL.

The chain uses TRBV6-6 and TRBJ2-5, with 7 bases matching TRBD1. With 4 bases clipped from V and 4 bases from J, the junction kept 9 bases outside the gene matches. In germline, CDR1 is MNHNY, CDR2 SVGAGI (reference sequence). CDR3 length equals 15 residues. CDR3 DNA: TGTGCCAGCAGTTCCCAATTGACAGGGTCAGAGACCCAGTACTTC. It yields the protein CASSSQLTGSETQYF.

The CDR3 loop reads CASSRGSPGRTNEKLFF. Here the CDR3 DNA reads TGTGCCAGTAGTAGAGGCAGCCCCGGACGTACTAATGAAAAACTGTTTTTT. V is TRBV19 and J is TRBJ1-4; D remains ambiguous. CDR1 is LNHDA, CDR2 SQIVND, per germline (reference sequence). The CDR3 loop spans 17 amino acids. V was pared by 4 bases and J by 2 bases, with 17 bases between.

This CDR3 is CASSLSSRSGGSHGELFF. The CDR3, as DNA: TGTGCCAGCAGCTTATCGAGCCGATCAGGGGGCTCCCACGGGGAGCTGTTTTTT. The chain has TRBV7-3 and TRBJ2-2; 8 bases match TRBD1. CDR3 size: 18 residues. Germline V gene sequence: CDR1 SGHTA, CDR2 FQGTGA. J lost 7 bases, V lost 2 bases, and 15 bases had no gene match.

The chain uses TRBV7-2 and TRBJ2-7, with a tentative D call TRBD2 (6 bases). The V end was cut by 3 bases, the J end by 0 bases, with 12 bases between. CDR1 is SGHTA and CDR2 is FQGNSA in the germline V gene. CDR3 length: 15 amino acids. The CDR3 DNA follows: TGTGCCAGCAGCTTTCGGTTAGCGGCCTCCTACGAGCAGTACTTC. Amino acid sequence: CASSFRLAASYEQYF. The full variable domain, its missing parts supplied by reference TRBV7-2 and TRBJ2-7, is GAGVSQSPSNKVTEKGKDVELRCDPISGHTALYWYRQSLGQGLEFLIYFQGNSAPDKSGLPSDRFSAERTGGSVSTLTIQRTQQEDSAVYLCASSFRLAASYEQYFGPGTRLTVT.

This chain joins TRBV14 and TRBJ2-7; 10 nucleotides line up with TRBD1. This CDR3 has 16 amino acids. Germline V gene data show CDR1 as SGHDN and CDR2 as FVKESK. The V and J ends lost 4 bases and 3 bases, in that order; junction bases with no gene match: 9. The CDR3 spells CASSPLGTGVIYEQYF. CDR3 nucleotide sequence: TGTGCCAGCAGCCCGTTAGGGACAGGGGTGATCTACGAGCAGTACTTC.

The chain joins TRBV28 to TRBJ2-5; 11 nucleotides match TRBD2. V trimming: 6 bases; J trimming: 2 bases; junction bases outside the gene matches: 8. Germline V gene lookup returns CDR1 MDHEN and CDR2 SYDVKM. The CDR3 totals 16 residues. CDR3 DNA: TGTGCCAGCAGATCCCCTCTAGCGGGAGGTCAAGAGACCCAGTACTTC. Translation: CASRSPLAGGQETQYF.

The rearrangement joins TRBV15 to TRBJ1-2; maybe TRBD1 (6 bases). V gave up 5 bases and J gave up 8 bases, with 27 bases separating them. The CDR3 sequence is 17 residues long. Germline lookup yields CDR1 LNHNV and CDR2 YYDKDF (reference sequence). This CDR3 is CATSATAGAGEVGGYTF. CDR3 nucleotide sequence: TGTGCCACCAGCGCGACCGCCGGGGCAGGGGAGGTGGGCGGCTACACCTTC.

This clone was found once. This chain joins TRBV30 and TRBJ2-7; TRBD2 might be the D (5 bases). This CDR3 comprises 15 residues. CDR1 and CDR2 (germline): GTSNPN, SVGIG (reference sequence). V was cut by 2 bases and J by 2 bases, with 16 bases left in between. This CDR3 reads CAWSHHPQRPYEQYF. As DNA, the CDR3 is TGTGCCTGGAGTCATCACCCACAGCGGCCCTACGAGCAGTACTTC.

V gene TRBV27 combines with J gene TRBJ2-1, with 9 bases matching TRBD2. CDR1 is MNHEY, CDR2 SMNVEV, per germline (reference sequence). V lost 8 bases and J lost 6; bases outside the gene matches: 14. There are 16 residues in the CDR3. The CDR3 is CASSTSSGELGNEQFF. The DNA of the CDR3 is TGTGCCAGCTCGACCTCTAGCGGGGAGCTGGGCAATGAGCAGTTCTTC.

The J gene is TRBJ1-5, the V gene TRBV7-8; D might be TRBD1 (5 bases). The CDR3 contains 14 residues. V was trimmed by 4 bases and J by 10 bases, leaving 17 bases between them. Germline V gene data show CDR1 as SGHVS and CDR2 as FQNEAQ. The CDR3 DNA reads as TGTGCCAGCAGCTCGGACACCGACCTTCGCCCCCAGCATTTT. It codes for CASSSDTDLRPQHF.